Given below is one T cell receptor beta chain in context. Its antigen is still unknown. Qualities for individual bases were not recorded, and no much larger clone is one base off. The data derive from a study of identifying expanded T cells in peripheral blood (dated by TCRdb to between 2017 and 2020). With regard to the full study: Technical replicates were generated by sequencing separate aliquots of the same genomic DNA pool, with four replicates compared pairwise. General study outcomes and caveats: Across all healthy donors, variance in clone template counts between approximately two-week samples was found to increase significantly with total template count. The authors expected that over much longer intervals, such as months to years, biological variance in healthy repertoires might increase even further. Across all healthy-donor time intervals, the beta-binomial model significantly lowered both the number of clones called differentially abundant and the false-positive rate. Between technical replicates the binomial model flagged approximately 1.2 differentially abundant clones, whereas over roughly two weeks the binomial model flagged about 15 and over approximately four weeks 19 to 20.

TCRbeta CDR3 regions were profiled with the immunoSEQ Assay using bias-controlled multiplex PCR amplification of genomic DNA. For the original study's pipeline: To quantify the absolute abundance of each unique TCRbeta CDR3 region, the sequences were collapsed and filtered. Two models were used to test differential abundance: a binomial model (Fisher-equivalent) and a beta-binomial model that adds time-dependent variance fitted from healthy donors. Clones with fewer than 5 combined templates were removed, and a clone was called differentially abundant if the clone's Benjamini-Hochberg FDR was below 0.01. Beta-binomial variance was modeled as a function of total template count across the two samples using the form v = (b*log(k)+a)^2. Entries here come from immuneACCESS through TCRdb and include only in-frame sequences with V and J called. Some clones fail to appear in such tables; in the studies checked, an unresolved V gene covers under half of the shortfall, and the cause of the remainder is unknown. For V, J and clone size, that table is used; D and trimming come from the DNA. The sample data list 85,000 to 100,000 clones, and more than 70% of these were observed just once. The ten largest clones capture about 4% of the sample.

During the collection period, no infections or other immune events were recorded for the healthy donors. Healthy-donor blood repertoires served as a training cohort to calibrate time-dependent variance in a beta-binomial model of T-cell clone differential abundance. The training cohort was composed of 10 or so healthy donors, 3 female and 7 male. On average the donors were around 39 years old, and their ages spanned about 25 to 64 years. Whole blood was collected from each healthy donor at three time points spaced two weeks apart and obtained from a commercial supplier. Genomic DNA was extracted from unsorted whole blood for immunosequencing. Clipping removes 3 bases from V and 4 bases from J, with 4 as the unmatched junction base count. Including the terminal cysteine and phenylalanine, the CDR3 comprises 14 residues. The entry retains the CDR3 DNA only, 42 bases that are in frame from base 1. The germline V gene encodes CDR1 KGHSH and CDR2 LQKENI.

The rearranged chain carries TRBV18 and TRBJ1-1, with 8 bases aligning to TRBD1. The sample was blood. The TCR sequence derives from a person aged 18 to 70 in good health. Read as DNA, the sequence is TGTGCCAGCTCACCGCCAACAGGGGGCACTGAAGCTTTCTTT. It codes for CASSPPTGGTEAFF.